The clone carrying this TCR beta chain was counted a single time. The target antigen is unknown. The PCR ran on 60 Vbeta and 13 Jbeta primers. Produced via immunoSEQ multiplex PCR; TCRdb's table is partial and in-frame only. The sample yields over 150,000 clones, around four fifths seen once. The data stem from a study of cytomegalovirus exposure and HLA in healthy donors. Points from the study as a whole: Three CMV-associated chains proved CMV antigen-specific in vitro. The classifier reportedly diagnosed cytomegalovirus status with high sensitivity and specificity. Available immune exposure information covered CMV serostatus only.

Donors showed nominal health when sampled, although they likely had unrecorded immune exposures. This clonotype originated in a woman aged 50 to 60 in good health and CMV-seronegative. The sample consisted of PBMCs.

The CDR3 is CASSFLETQYF. The CDR3 DNA is TGCGCCAGCAGCTTCCTAGAGACCCAGTACTTC. The chain employs TRBV5-1 and TRBJ2-5, with D unresolved. The CDR3 is 11 amino acids. Germline V CDR1 and CDR2: SGHRS, YFSETQ. Between the trimmed V and J ends, which lost 2 bases and 4 bases, there was a span of 3 bases.